The T cell receptor beta chain under discussion was sequenced for a study of control samples from healthy donors and cancer patients. Germline V CDR1 and CDR2: MNHEY, SMNVEV (reference sequence). V shed 10 bases and J shed 5 bases, with 17 bases lying between them. The CDR3 is made up of 13 amino acids. Sequenced by immunoSEQ multiplex PCR; TCRdb stores in-frame clones only, minus some. The sample contains roughly 120,000 clones, about 95% of which appear only once. Sequenced: blood. The gene calls are TRBV27 and TRBJ2-5, with D possibly matching TRBD1 (8 bases). This TCR derives from a man younger than 45 in good health. CDR3 sequence reads: CATKGQGGETQYF. Here the CDR3 DNA reads TGTGCCACAAAAGGACAGGGAGGGGAGACCCAGTACTTC.